Below, 19 T cell receptor beta chains from the same sample are listed, as sequenced in a study of blood T cells in healthy people across ages. The second PCR ran about 6 to 11 cycles with a sample-barcoded 5' primer and J-beta primers. In TCRdb, the 5' RACE reads were re-called with MiXCR into one record per CDR3 protein. Of about 640,000 distinct CDR3 sequences detected, 58% appear once; the ten largest clones hold 30% to 40%. The specimen sequenced was blood. The receptors were gathered from a man between 60 and 70 years old in good health.

This chain joins TRBV6-1 and TRBJ1-4; D unclear. This CDR3 region has 15 residues. Germline V gene data show CDR1 as MNHNS and CDR2 as SASEGT. V lost 8 bases to trimming and J lost 2 bases, with 15 bases between them. The DNA for the CDR3 is TGTGCCAGCTCCGGAGGAGGAGTCACTAATGAAAAACTGTTTTTT. Translating it yields CASSGGGVTNEKLFF.

The V gene is TRBV3-1, the J gene TRBJ2-5; D possibly matches TRBD1 or TRBD2 (5 bases each). Trimming removed 1 base at V and 5 bases at J, with 14 bases between. The CDR3 totals 15 residues. In germline, CDR1 is LGHDT, CDR2 YNNKEL (reference sequence). Written as DNA, the CDR3 is TGTGCCAGCAGCCAAGGGGCCCAATGGGGGGAGACCCAGTACTTC. This gives the protein CASSQGAQWGETQYF.

This clonotype was detected ten times or more. V gene TRBV27 combines with J gene TRBJ1-2; no firm D call. With 6 bases removed from V and 6 bases from J, the gap between germline ends came to 17 bases. Looked up from germline, CDR1 is MNHEY and CDR2 is SMNVEV (reference sequence). CDR3 length: 14 amino acids. The CDR3 nucleotides read TGTGCCAGCAGCCAAAAGGCCCTAGGCCATGGCTACACCTTC. This codes for CASSQKALGHGYTF.

The V call is TRBV6-1, the J call TRBJ1-6, with D hard to call. This CDR3 region has 13 residues. From germline, CDR1 is MNHNS and CDR2 SASEGT. Trimming left V 1 base short and J 8 bases short, with 6 bases between. The DNA of the CDR3 is TGTGCCAGCAGTGAAGTTGGGGATTCACCCCTCCACTTT. Protein: CASSEVGDSPLHF.

The chain links TRBV4-2 to TRBJ2-5, with D uncertain. The V end was cut by 0 bases, the J end by 4 bases, with 6 bases between. Germline CDR1 LGHNA, CDR2 YNFKEQ. The CDR3 has 13 amino acids. The CDR3 protein is CASSQESGETQYF. CDR3 nucleotides: TGTGCCAGCAGCCAAGAATCGGGAGAGACCCAGTACTTC.

The V gene is TRBV11-2, the J gene TRBJ2-5; D is unclear. The CDR3 sequence is 13 residues long. Per the germline V gene, CDR1 is SGHAT and CDR2 is FQNNGV. The V end lost 3 bases, the J end lost 3 bases, and 8 bases lay between the germline ends. The CDR3 loop reads CASSFRLEETQYF. The CDR3 coding sequence is TGTGCCAGCAGCTTTCGGCTTGAAGAGACCCAGTACTTC.

This clonotype was seen more than once but under ten times. The chain carries TRBV6-6 and TRBJ2-7, with D hard to call. The germline V and J ends were trimmed by 2 bases and 6 bases, with 5 bases remaining between them. The CDR3 loop spans 11 amino acids. Germline-derived CDR1 and CDR2 are MNHNY and SVGAGI (reference sequence). DNA for the CDR3: TGTGCCAGCAGTTACAATCTCGAGCAGTACTTC. Protein product: CASSYNLEQYF.

The chain combines TRBV29-1 with TRBJ2-1; TRBD2 matches 11 bases. The germline CDR1 and CDR2 sequences are SQVTM and ANQGSEA. J lost 2 bases, V lost 6 bases, and 9 bases had no gene match. This CDR3 spans 16 amino acids. The CDR3 DNA reads as TGCAGCGTGCGGGATAGCGGGGGGGCCCCCTACAATGAGCAGTTCTTC. Translation: CSVRDSGGAPYNEQFF.

J is TRBJ2-2 and V is TRBV19; possibly TRBD2 for D (5 bases). This CDR3 is 12 amino acids long. Germline V gene sequence: CDR1 LNHDA, CDR2 SQIVND (reference sequence). Trimming removed 6 bases at V and 5 bases at J, with 7 bases between. CDR3: CASSRLTGELFF. The CDR3 DNA follows: TGTGCCAGTAGCAGACTAACCGGGGAGCTGTTTTTT.

The chain combines TRBV4-2 with TRBJ2-1; 9 bases are shared with TRBD2. J was trimmed by 6 bases and V by 4 bases; bases with no gene match: 10. Germline values: CDR1 LGHNA, CDR2 YNFKEQ. The CDR3 length is 16 residues. The CDR3 DNA sequence: TGTGCCAGCAGCCCAACGCTAGCGCGGGGGGGCAATGAGCAGTTCTTC. Protein product: CASSPTLARGGNEQFF.

The chain has TRBV3-1 and TRBJ1-5; D might be TRBD1 (5 bases). This CDR3 spans 15 amino acids. V was pared by 1 base and J by 7 bases, with 14 bases between. CDR1 is LGHDT and CDR2 is YNNKEL in the germline V gene (reference sequence). The CDR3 nucleotides read TGTGCCAGCAGCCAAGGGCACGGGGGGTTCCAGCCCCAGCATTTT. Protein sequence: CASSQGHGGFQPQHF.

In this sample, this clonotype turned up once. The chain uses TRBV29-1 and TRBJ2-2, with 9 bases identical to TRBD1. Unmatched junction bases numbered 7, after V lost 7 bases and J lost 4 bases. The CDR3 consists of 14 residues. Per the germline V gene, CDR1 is SQVTM and CDR2 is ANQGSEA. Here the CDR3 reads CSAGGQGGTGELFF. The CDR3 DNA follows: TGCAGCGCCGGGGGACAGGGTGGCACCGGGGAGCTGTTTTTT.

The rearrangement links TRBV18 to TRBJ1-1; D perhaps matches TRBD1 (5 bases). There are 16 residues in the CDR3. CDR1 and CDR2 (germline): KGHSH, LQKENI. The V end was cut by 0 bases, the J end by 3 bases, with 14 bases between. The CDR3 loop reads CASSPPSGGVDTEAFF. The DNA for the CDR3 is TGTGCCAGCTCACCACCGTCCGGAGGGGTTGACACTGAAGCTTTCTTT.

This clonotype has ten or more counts. The chain uses TRBV5-1 and TRBJ2-6, with D unresolved. Per germline, CDR1 SGHRS and CDR2 YFSETQ. Trimming removed 4 bases from V and 0 bases from J, with 5 bases in between. This CDR3 has 14 amino acids. CDR3 residues: CASSLGSGANVLTF. For the CDR3, the DNA is TGCGCCAGCAGCCTCGGCTCTGGGGCCAACGTCCTGACTTTC. The full variable domain, its missing parts supplied by reference TRBV5-1 and TRBJ2-6, is KAGVTQTPRYLIKTRGQQVTLSCSPISGHRSVSWYQQTPGQGLQFLFEYFSETQRNKGNFPGRFSGRQFSNSRSEMNVSTLELGDSALYLCASSLGSGANVLTFGAGSRLTVL.

The V gene is TRBV3-1, the J gene TRBJ2-7, with 8 bases lining up with TRBD1. The V gene's germline CDR1 is LGHDT and CDR2 YNNKEL (reference sequence). The CDR3 sequence is 14 residues long. Trimming at V came to 5 bases and at J to 2 bases, leaving 5 bases not matched to a gene. The CDR3 protein is CASSEDRVPYEQYF. The CDR3 DNA reads TGTGCCAGCAGCGAGGACAGGGTCCCCTACGAGCAGTACTTC.

This clonotype is a singleton in its sample. The rearrangement joins TRBV5-1 to TRBJ2-2, with a possible D match to TRBD1 (5 bases). V was clipped by 6 bases and J by 6 bases, with 18 bases between them. Germline V gene sequence: CDR1 SGHRS, CDR2 YFSETQ. The CDR3 totals 15 residues. The CDR3: CASTTLGVFSGELFF. In DNA, the CDR3 is TGCGCCAGCACAACTTTAGGGGTGTTCTCCGGGGAGCTGTTTTTT.

V usage is TRBV5-5 and J usage is TRBJ2-7; D may be TRBD2 (5 bases). Per the germline V gene, CDR1 is SGHKS and CDR2 is YYEKEE (reference sequence). Deletions cut 6 bases from V and 0 bases from J, with 13 bases between. This CDR3 is built from 14 residues. The CDR3 nucleotides are TGTGCCAGCACGGGGTTTACGATCTCCTACGAGCAGTACTTC. Translation: CASTGFTISYEQYF.

As concerns this clonotype: Relative to the germline gene, one junction end is altered; a read error may explain this. V usage is TRBV27 and J usage is TRBJ1-2, with D unclear. Germline V gene lookup returns CDR1 MNHEY and CDR2 SMNVEV (reference sequence). The CDR3 runs to 13 residues. CDR3 bases: TGTGCCTGCCGCTCCGGCGGTAACTACGGCTACACCTTC. Translated, it gives CACRSGGNYGYTF.

The rearrangement joins TRBV7-6 to TRBJ2-1; D not resolved. V was pared by 4 bases and J by 0 bases, with 13 bases between. CDR1 and CDR2 from the germline V gene are SGHVS and FNYEAQ. The CDR3 runs to 16 residues. Here the CDR3 reads CASSSDGRSSYNEQFF. In DNA form, the CDR3 reads TGTGCCAGCAGCTCCGACGGACGAAGCTCCTACAATGAGCAGTTCTTC.